The T cell receptor beta chain described here comes from a study of shared clonotypes between healthy human individuals. Whole-study results and caveats: Clonotype sharing across four donors was observed for around 5% of naive CD4 clonotypes. Naive subsets generally exceeded memory subsets in estimated richness.

Naive CD8 cells, CD45RO-negative and positively selected for CCR7, excluded terminally differentiated effector memory CD45RA+ cells. Those who donated were healthy HIV-negative adults, with no recent acute infections or vaccinations reported. In its sample, this clone was seen once. Its matching antigen is unknown. This sample includes further DNA sequences coding for the same CDR3. The V gene end was trimmed by 2 bases and the J gene end by 0 bases; junction bases not matched to a gene: 1. The CDR3 consists of 14 residues. Germline CDR1 is SGHRS and CDR2 is YFSETQ. The assay was immunoSEQ multiplex PCR, and TCRdb's table has in-frame clones only and misses some. The sample lists some 2 million clones, over 85% occurring once.

The rearrangement links TRBV5-1 to TRBJ2-7; 8 bases line up with TRBD1. The sequencing input was naive CD8+ T cells sorted from blood. The clonotype originates from a man aged 18-30 years in good health. The chain's CDR3 is CASSLGQGSYEQYF. Here the CDR3 DNA reads TGCGCCAGCAGCTTAGGACAGGGCTCCTACGAGCAGTACTTC.